The 3 T cell receptor beta chains below all came from one sample that was sequenced in a study of circulating and synovial CD4+ cells in juvenile arthritis. Assay used: immunoSEQ multiplex PCR; TCRdb lists only in-frame clones, some missing. The table records fewer than 35,000 clones, around 95% of them present only once. The sample consisted of CD4+ T cells from blood. Receptors were obtained from a human donor with juvenile idiopathic arthritis.

The genes are TRBV5-4 and TRBJ2-3; the match to TRBD2 covers 9 bases. The length of the CDR3 is 15 residues. Germline CDR1 and CDR2: SGHNT and YYREEE (reference sequence). After removal of 4 bases from V and 2 bases from J, the junction contained 5 bases not matched to a gene. In DNA form, the CDR3 reads TGTGCCAGCAGCGGTGGACTAGCGAACACAGATACGCAGTATTTT. This sequence encodes CASSGGLANTDTQYF.

In DNA, the CDR3 is TGCGCCAGCAGCCAAGTCATAGGGGCTAGCACAGATACGCAGTATTTT. As protein: CASSQVIGASTDTQYF. The V gene is TRBV4-1, the J gene TRBJ2-3; D is possibly TRBD1 (5 bases). Trimming took 1 base from V and 0 from J, leaving 11 bases between them. CDR1 is MGHRA and CDR2 is YSYEKL in the germline V gene. This CDR3 comprises 16 residues.

This clone came up a few times. The chain employs TRBV4-1 and TRBJ2-7, with D hard to call. The CDR3 runs to 13 residues. Germline V CDR1 and CDR2: MGHRA, YSYEKL. With 0 bases removed from V and 3 bases from J, the gap between germline ends came to 6 bases. CDR3 nucleotide sequence: TGCGCCAGCAGCCAAGATACAGACTACGAGCAGTACTTC. Its protein product is CASSQDTDYEQYF.